A single sample gave rise to the 20 T cell receptor beta chains below, sequenced in a study of T cells in narcolepsy. Using immunoSEQ multiplex PCR, the repertoire was profiled, and TCRdb retains in-frame clones only, with some absent. The sample has roughly 30,000 clones, 79% seen once. The sample taken for sequencing was memory (CD45RA-) CD4+ T cells from blood. Receptor source: a human donor in good health.

The chain joins TRBV10-3 to TRBJ1-1, with unresolved D. The CDR3 contains 13 residues. Trimming removed 10 bases at V and 0 bases at J, with 12 bases between. Germline CDR1 ENHRY, CDR2 SYGVKD. The CDR3 is CATREQLNTEAFF. CDR3 coding DNA: TGTGCCACTAGAGAACAGCTGAACACTGAAGCTTTCTTT.

In its sample, this clone was seen a few times. The chain is built from TRBV5-8 and TRBJ1-5, with TRBD1 identical over 9 bases. V dropped 4 bases and J dropped 7; count of bases not matched to a gene: 15. The CDR3 runs 17 residues. Germline V CDR1 and CDR2: SGHTS, YDEGEE. CDR3 in amino acids: CASSLNRGPSFQQPQHF. CDR3 bases: TGTGCCAGCAGCCTCAACAGGGGGCCGTCATTTCAACAGCCCCAGCATTTT.

In its sample, this clone was seen once. The V gene is TRBV19, the J gene TRBJ1-2; tentative D call: TRBD1 (6 bases). This CDR3 is built from 16 residues. Germline CDR1 LNHDA, CDR2 SQIVND (reference sequence). Trimming removed 1 base from V and 0 bases from J, with 12 bases in between. CDR3 coding DNA: TGTGCCAGTAGTATAGGGAGTCAGGGGTCTAACTATGGCTACACCTTC. It codes for CASSIGSQGSNYGYTF.

This chain connects TRBV7-2 to TRBJ1-1; D may be TRBD1 (6 bases). Germline loops: CDR1 SGHTA, CDR2 FQGNSA. The length of the CDR3 is 14 residues. The V and J ends lost 4 bases and 1 base respectively, with 10 bases between them. The CDR3, as DNA: TGTGCCAGCAGCTCGACAGGAGCGAACACTGAAGCTTTCTTT. It codes for CASSSTGANTEAFF.

This chain links TRBV2 with TRBJ2-7; TRBD1 matches 7 bases. This CDR3 is built from 14 residues. J lost 9 bases, V lost 8 bases, and 16 bases had no gene match. Germline V gene data show CDR1 as SNHLY and CDR2 as FYNNEI. The CDR3 region is CASLFGTAQGAQYF. The CDR3 DNA follows: TGTGCCAGCCTATTCGGGACAGCTCAGGGAGCGCAGTACTTC.

The V call is TRBV5-6, the J call TRBJ2-1; TRBD2 matches 9 bases. After removal of 4 bases from V and 8 bases from J, the junction contained 13 bases not matched to a gene. The CDR3 loop spans 16 amino acids. CDR1 and CDR2 from the germline V gene are SGHDT and YYEEEE. The CDR3 nucleotides are TGTGCCAGCAGCCCGCTGGGCGGGGGGGCCGTAGATGAGCAGTTCTTC. Amino acid sequence: CASSPLGGGAVDEQFF.

J is TRBJ1-4 and V is TRBV4-1, with a tentative D call TRBD1 (6 bases). Trimming shortened V by 4 bases and J by 0 bases, and 12 bases separated the two germline ends. Germline values: CDR1 MGHRA, CDR2 YSYEKL. The CDR3 consists of 16 residues. CDR3 amino acids: CASSPPQGATNEKLFF. The DNA for the CDR3 is TGCGCCAGCAGCCCCCCACAGGGTGCAACTAATGAAAAACTGTTTTTT.

This sequence joins TRBV5-1 and TRBJ2-6, with D hard to call. The CDR3 is made up of 17 amino acids. Deletions cut 2 bases from V and 0 bases from J, with 12 bases between. In germline, CDR1 is SGHRS, CDR2 YFSETQ. CDR3 DNA sequence: TGCGCCAGCAGCTTTCCCCTGACCCCCTCTGGGGCCAACGTCCTGACTTTC. Translating gives CASSFPLTPSGANVLTF.

The CDR3 is CASSPAGSSYNEQFF. As DNA, the CDR3 is TGCGCCAGCAGCCCCGCCGGGAGCTCCTACAATGAGCAGTTCTTC. This chain links TRBV5-1 with TRBJ2-1; tentative D call: TRBD2 (6 bases). The germline gives CDR1 SGHRS, CDR2 YFSETQ. The CDR3 length is 15 residues. V lost 4 bases and J 0 bases, leaving 11 bases between the germline ends.

The rearrangement uses TRBV7-3 and TRBJ2-2, with 8 bases that match TRBD2. This CDR3 has 18 residues. Germline values: CDR1 SGHTA, CDR2 FQGTGA. J was trimmed by 0 bases and V by 2 bases; bases with no gene match: 8. In DNA, the CDR3 is TGTGCCAGCAGCTTATACGGGACTAGTGACGCGAACACCGGGGAGCTGTTTTTT. Its protein product is CASSLYGTSDANTGELFF.

V and J are TRBV11-1 and TRBJ2-1; a weak D match, TRBD1 (6 bases). V was trimmed by 4 bases and J by 9 bases, leaving 16 bases between them. This CDR3 is built from 14 residues. Per germline, CDR1 SGHAT and CDR2 FQDESV (reference sequence). CDR3 DNA: TGTGCCAGCAGCTCCACACAGGGTATCACTGAGCAGTTCTTC. Translating gives CASSSTQGITEQFF.

This chain connects TRBV6-1 to TRBJ1-5; D call uncertain. Deletions cut 6 bases from V and 2 bases from J, with 14 bases between. This CDR3 has 15 residues. Germline CDR1 and CDR2: MNHNS and SASEGT. The DNA of the CDR3 is TGTGCCAGCAGCGTCGAACGGGCTGGCAATCAGCCCCAGCATTTT. Translating it yields CASSVERAGNQPQHF.

This clone was recorded a few times. The rearrangement links TRBV11-2 to TRBJ2-1, with D possibly being TRBD2 (5 bases). This CDR3 has 13 residues. Trimming took off 5 bases at V and 9 bases at J, with 14 bases between the two ends. Germline CDR1 and CDR2: SGHAT and FQNNGV. The CDR3 DNA sequence: TGTGCCAGCAGCGCACCACGAGAGGGTGAGCAGTTCTTC. As protein: CASSAPREGEQFF.

The gene calls are TRBV30 and TRBJ2-5; 10 bases are shared with TRBD1. Trimming at V came to 3 bases and at J to 5 bases, leaving 6 bases not matched to a gene. The CDR3 extends over 14 amino acids. Germline CDR1 GTSNPN, CDR2 SVGIG (reference sequence). DNA of the CDR3: TGTGCCTGGAGGAAGACAGGGGGCCGGGAGACCCAGTACTTC. Translation gives CAWRKTGGRETQYF.

The V gene is TRBV18, the J gene TRBJ1-3; TRBD1 might be the D (6 bases). V lost 2 bases, J lost 0 bases, and 14 bases lay in between. The CDR3 length is 17 residues. Germline CDR1 and CDR2: KGHSH and LQKENI. CDR3 in DNA: TGTGCCAGCTCACCATTGGCAGGGGCGAACTCTGGAAACACCATATATTTT. This sequence encodes CASSPLAGANSGNTIYF.

By proportion, this clone is medium-sized (0.01 to 0.1%). J is TRBJ1-1 and V is TRBV10-1; D remains ambiguous. This CDR3 comprises 13 residues. The germline CDR1 and CDR2 sequences are WNHNN and SYGVQD (reference sequence). V lost 5 bases to trimming and J lost 6 bases, with 13 bases between them. CDR3 loop: CASSNPGVSEAFF. The CDR3 nucleotides read TGCGCCAGCAGTAACCCTGGTGTATCTGAAGCTTTCTTT.

V is TRBV7-6 and J is TRBJ1-1; D might be TRBD1 (5 bases). Germline loops: CDR1 SGHVS, CDR2 FNYEAQ. V lost 5 bases to trimming and J lost 4 bases, with 11 bases between them. The CDR3 is 13 amino acids. This chain's CDR3 is CASSQGPSTEAFF. In nucleotides, the CDR3 is TGTGCCAGCAGCCAGGGCCCGAGCACTGAAGCTTTCTTT.

This chain connects TRBV5-1 to TRBJ1-4, with a tentative D call TRBD1 (5 bases). V was cut by 0 bases and J by 5 bases, with 11 bases left in between. The CDR3 extends over 15 amino acids. Germline V gene sequence: CDR1 SGHRS, CDR2 YFSETQ. CDR3 residues: CASSLGSAGNEKLFF. The CDR3, as DNA: TGCGCCAGCAGCTTGGGTTCGGCAGGGAATGAAAAACTGTTTTTT.

In this sample, this clone turned up a few times. The chain combines TRBV7-9 with TRBJ1-1; no definite D call. Between the trimmed V and J ends, which lost 5 bases and 0 bases, there was a span of 7 bases. The CDR3 has 13 amino acids. CDR1 is SEHNR, CDR2 FQNEAQ, per germline (reference sequence). The DNA for the CDR3 is TGTGCCAGCAGCCCCCGCGTGAACACTGAAGCTTTCTTT. The encoded protein is CASSPRVNTEAFF.

The chain uses TRBV7-8 and TRBJ2-5, with D possibly TRBD2 on 7 matching bases. The length of the CDR3 is 14 residues. CDR1 is SGHVS and CDR2 is FQNEAQ in the germline V gene. V was trimmed by 4 bases and J by 5 bases, leaving 14 bases between them. DNA for the CDR3: TGTGCCAGCAGCTCCCGGGGGGCCGGGGAGACCCAGTACTTC. Translation gives CASSSRGAGETQYF.